The entry below gives a single T cell receptor (beta chain) sequence along with its context. Its specificity is not known. The same CDR3 arises from other DNA sequences in this sample as well. The junction had 1 base not matched to a gene; V was cut back by 2 bases and J by 3 bases. CDR1 is KGHSH, CDR2 LQKENI, per germline. The CDR3 runs to 15 residues. These data are taken from a study of beta chain features in type 1 diabetes. The study, taken as a whole, reports: Insertion counts at VDJ junctions were lower in type 1 diabetes patients, who also showed more deletions there. The question left open here concerned HLA type influencing TCRB rearrangement.

All of the isolated RNA was reverse transcribed, so expressed TCRB transcripts were sequenced. Using immunoSEQ multiplex PCR, the repertoire was profiled, and TCRdb retains in-frame clones only, with some absent. The sample holds a few hundred thousand clones, approximately 9.9% seen once. The chain uses TRBV18 and TRBJ2-2; TRBD1 agrees at 9 bases. The clonotype originates from a young woman in good health. The sample consisted of naive CD4+ T cells from blood. The CDR3 is CASSPWTGDTGELFF. In DNA form, the CDR3 reads TGTGCCAGCTCACCATGGACAGGGGACACCGGGGAGCTGTTTTTT.